The 21 T cell receptor beta chains given below trace back to one sample, sequenced in a study of response to subunit inactivated influenza vaccine. TCRdb redid the calling of the RT-PCR reads with MiXCR, one entry per CDR3 protein. The table shows around 490,000 distinct CDR3 sequences, with approximately 7.7% occurring only once. The source material was PBMCs from blood, sampled around 2 years after vaccination. Source of these receptors: a man between 50 and 75 years old who received an inactivated influenza vaccine.

This clonotype was counted at least ten times. The chain uses TRBV27 and TRBJ1-1; 7 bases match TRBD1. The CDR3 length is 13 residues. Germline V gives CDR1 MNHEY, CDR2 SMNVEV (reference sequence). Losses at the gene ends were 5 bases for V and 5 bases for J; bases not matched to a gene: 5. CDR3 in amino acids: CASSANRGTEAFF. The CDR3 DNA reads TGTGCCAGCAGTGCAAACAGGGGAACTGAAGCTTTCTTT.

This clonotype showed up just a few times. The genes are TRBV28 and TRBJ2-7; the match to TRBD1 covers 9 bases. The J segment lost 5 bases and the V segment lost 8 bases, leaving 10 bases of the junction unmatched. CDR1 and CDR2 from the germline V gene are MDHEN and SYDVKM. The CDR3 length is 14 residues. The CDR3 protein is CASAPPDRGDEQYF. CDR3 sequence (DNA): TGTGCCAGCGCCCCACCGGACAGGGGCGACGAGCAGTACTTC.

This clonotype is categorized as medium-sized. The chain joins TRBV14 to TRBJ2-1; TRBD2 matches at 14 bases. Germline CDR1 reads SGHDN; CDR2 reads FVKESK. This CDR3 region has 19 residues. The J segment lost 0 bases and the V segment lost 4 bases, leaving 8 bases of the junction unmatched. CDR3 amino acids: CASSRWTSGRLSSYNEQFF. CDR3 nucleotides: TGTGCCAGCAGCCGATGGACTAGCGGGAGGTTAAGCTCCTACAATGAGCAGTTCTTC.

DNA for the CDR3: TGTGCCAGCAGCCCAGACAGGGCAATTAATGAAAAACTGTTTTTT. Its protein product is CASSPDRAINEKLFF. This chain links TRBV7-9 with TRBJ1-4, with TRBD1 matching over 7 bases. The CDR3 extends over 15 amino acids. Germline loops: CDR1 SEHNR, CDR2 FQNEAQ (reference sequence). The V and J ends lost 5 bases and 4 bases, in that order; junction bases with no gene match: 7.

This clonotype was counted a few times. This chain uses TRBV12-3 or TRBV12-4 with TRBJ2-3, with D unresolved. The CDR3 contains 13 residues. The V gene lost 6 bases and the J gene lost 2 bases, with 9 bases spanning the gap. CDR3 sequence: CASSLFPTDTQYF. In nucleotides, the CDR3 is TGTGCCAGCAGCCTTTTCCCCACAGATACGCAGTATTTT.

This clonotype was counted only a few times. The chain is built from TRBV3-1 and TRBJ1-1; no clear D gene. Trimming cost V 5 bases and J 1 base, with 14 bases left between them. Germline CDR1 and CDR2: LGHDT and YNNKEL (reference sequence). The CDR3 extends over 15 amino acids. CDR3 coding DNA: TGTGCCAGCAGCAACGCAGCGGGATCGAACACTGAAGCTTTCTTT. The encoded protein is CASSNAAGSNTEAFF.

The V call is TRBV7-2, the J call TRBJ2-7; perhaps D is TRBD1 or TRBD2 (5 bases each). Germline V gene data show CDR1 as SGHTA and CDR2 as FQGNSA. V lost 4 bases to trimming and J lost 6 bases, with 25 bases between them. The CDR3 extends over 17 amino acids. CDR3 DNA sequence: TGTGCCAGCAGCTACACCGGGACCCAGTTTGGAGGAAGCGAGCAGTACTTC. Amino acids: CASSYTGTQFGGSEQYF.

The V call is TRBV20-1, the J call TRBJ2-4; 7 bases are shared with TRBD1. The trim removed 0 bases at V and 7 bases at J, leaving 6 bases unmatched. This CDR3 spans 14 amino acids. Per the germline V gene, CDR1 is DFQATT and CDR2 is SNEGSKA (reference sequence). CDR3 sequence reads: CSARDNRGMNIQYF. The CDR3 DNA follows: TGCAGTGCTAGAGATAACAGGGGAATGAACATTCAGTACTTC.

This clonotype came up many times. The chain combines TRBV7-2 with TRBJ2-7; D is possibly TRBD2 (6 bases). CDR3 length: 15 residues. Per germline, CDR1 SGHTA and CDR2 FQGNSA. V dropped 4 bases and J dropped 2 bases, with 15 bases sitting between them. CDR3: CASSSQAGGTYEQYF. CDR3 nucleotides: TGTGCCAGCAGCTCTCAAGCGGGTGGCACCTACGAGCAGTACTTC. Full variable domain (remainder filled in from reference TRBV7-2 and TRBJ2-7): GAGVSQSPSNKVTEKGKDVELRCDPISGHTALYWYRQSLGQGLEFLIYFQGNSAPDKSGLPSDRFSAERTGGSVSTLTIQRTQQEDSAVYLCASSSQAGGTYEQYFGPGTRLTVT.

The chain employs TRBV2 and TRBJ2-3; 10 bases match TRBD2. This CDR3 is built from 14 residues. Trimming cost V 10 bases and J 0 bases; bases outside gene matches: 4. Per germline, CDR1 SNHLY and CDR2 FYNNEI. CDR3: CAILAGTSTDTQYF. For the CDR3, the DNA is TGTGCCATACTAGCGGGGACTAGCACAGATACGCAGTATTTT.

The chain is built from TRBV4-3 and TRBJ1-4; unclear D gene. From germline, CDR1 is LGHNA and CDR2 YSLEER. The CDR3 runs 15 residues. V shed 4 bases and J shed 7 bases, with 16 bases lying between them. The CDR3 bases are TGCGCCAGCAGCCCCGCCGTCCGTGGTGGTGAAAAACTGTTTTTT. It yields the protein CASSPAVRGGEKLFF.

The rearrangement joins TRBV4-3 to TRBJ2-7; D not certain. There are 15 residues in the CDR3. V was trimmed by 0 bases and J by 2 bases, leaving 11 bases between them. Germline V gene lookup returns CDR1 LGHNA and CDR2 YSLEER. The CDR3 spells CASSQDLRPPYEQYF. The CDR3 region has the DNA TGCGCCAGCAGCCAAGATCTAAGACCGCCCTACGAGCAGTACTTC.

This sequence joins TRBV19 and TRBJ1-5; D is uncertain. The CDR3 is 14 amino acids. Germline V gene lookup returns CDR1 LNHDA and CDR2 SQIVND (reference sequence). The V end was cut by 1 base, the J end by 3 bases, with 7 bases between. The CDR3 protein is CASSIGTVNQPQHF. The CDR3 nucleotides are TGTGCCAGTAGTATAGGGACGGTCAATCAGCCCCAGCATTTT.

This clonotype was counted many times. The rearrangement uses TRBV7-2 and TRBJ1-5, with a tentative D call TRBD1 (6 bases). The ends were cut back, 1 base at V and 10 bases at J, with 17 bases in the middle. This CDR3 comprises 15 residues. Germline V gene lookup returns CDR1 SGHTA and CDR2 FQGNSA. The CDR3 spells CASSLGGGLLNPQHF. CDR3 coding DNA: TGTGCCAGCAGCTTAGGCGGGGGCTTGTTGAATCCCCAGCATTTT.

This clonotype has a handful of counts. This chain links TRBV7-9 with TRBJ1-3; 7 bases are a match to TRBD1. J was trimmed by 4 bases and V by 5 bases; bases with no gene match: 5. This CDR3 contains 14 residues. Germline CDR1 reads SEHNR; CDR2 reads FQNEAQ (reference sequence). The CDR3 loop is CASSLGQIGNTIYF. The CDR3 nucleotides read TGTGCCAGCAGCCTGGGACAGATCGGAAACACCATATATTTT.

This clonotype was recorded a few times. The genes are TRBV4-3 and TRBJ2-4; TRBD2 matches 10 bases. The ends lost 0 bases at V and 6 bases at J; junction bases unmatched: 8. This CDR3 comprises 17 residues. Germline V gene data show CDR1 as LGHNA and CDR2 as YSLEER. The CDR3 protein is CASSQDGASGSINIQYF. For the CDR3, the DNA is TGCGCCAGCAGCCAAGATGGTGCTAGCGGGAGTATAAACATTCAGTACTTC.

This clonotype has only a few counts. The chain employs TRBV12-3 or TRBV12-4 and TRBJ2-1; 7 bases match TRBD2. The CDR3 consists of 13 residues. V was clipped by 7 bases and J by 10 bases; unmatched bases: 10. This chain's CDR3 is CASTPGEGGEQFF. The CDR3, as DNA: TGTGCCAGCACCCCCGGGGAGGGCGGCGAGCAGTTCTTC.

This CDR3 reads CASSTSAGVGETQYF. CDR3 sequence (DNA): TGTGCCAGCAGCACCTCGGCAGGGGTGGGAGAGACCCAGTACTTC. The chain combines TRBV7-9 with TRBJ2-5; tentatively, D is TRBD1 (6 bases). CDR3 length: 15 amino acids. Germline assignment: CDR1 SEHNR and CDR2 FQNEAQ (reference sequence). V was clipped by 5 bases and J by 4 bases, with 17 bases between them.

Note on this clonotype: One end of the junction fails to match germline, which may point to a read error. This chain links TRBV5-1 with TRBJ1-2; 12 nucleotides align to TRBD1. Per the germline V gene, CDR1 is SGHRS and CDR2 is YFSETQ. CDR3 size: 15 residues. The chain's CDR3 is CASNPGTGGGRGYTF. The CDR3 DNA sequence: TGCGCCAGCAATCCCGGGACAGGGGGCGGGAGAGGCTACACTTTC.

This clonotype was recorded at least ten times. The chain combines TRBV20-1 with TRBJ2-1; TRBD2 might be the D (6 bases). The ends were cut back, 6 bases at V and 4 bases at J, with 16 bases in the middle. The CDR3 has 14 amino acids. Per the germline V gene, CDR1 is DFQATT and CDR2 is SNEGSKA (reference sequence). The CDR3 region has the DNA TGCAGTGCGACCGGGACTGAATATTACAATGAGCAGTTCTTC. It yields the protein CSATGTEYYNEQFF.

V is TRBV20-1 and J is TRBJ2-1; no clear D. Trimming took off 2 bases at V and 6 bases at J, with 17 bases between the two ends. The germline gives CDR1 DFQATT, CDR2 SNEGSKA (reference sequence). This CDR3 has 15 residues. The CDR3 reads CSARRATTRGNEQFF. Here the CDR3 DNA reads TGCAGTGCTAGAAGGGCGACAACCCGAGGCAATGAGCAGTTCTTC.